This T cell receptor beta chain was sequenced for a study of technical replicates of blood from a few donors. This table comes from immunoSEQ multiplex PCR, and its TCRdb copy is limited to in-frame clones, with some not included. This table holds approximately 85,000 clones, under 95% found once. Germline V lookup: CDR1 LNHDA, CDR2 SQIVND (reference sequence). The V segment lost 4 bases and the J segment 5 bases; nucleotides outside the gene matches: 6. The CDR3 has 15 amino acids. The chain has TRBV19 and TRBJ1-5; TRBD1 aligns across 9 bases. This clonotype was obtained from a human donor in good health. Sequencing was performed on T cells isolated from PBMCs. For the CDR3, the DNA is TGTGCCAGTAGTAGGTTGGGACAGGGCGATCAGCCCCAGCATTTT. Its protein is CASSRLGQGDQPQHF.